The 15 T cell receptor beta chains below all came from one sample that was sequenced in a study of blood T cells in healthy people across ages. A second PCR of 7 to 11 cycles used a sample-barcoded 5' primer and a J-beta primer mix. TCRdb fed the 5' RACE reads into MiXCR, producing one record per CDR3 protein. Seen here are 2 million or so distinct CDR3 sequences, 40% to 55% observed once, and the top ten hold less than 2.5%. Sequenced sample: blood. All receptors come from a woman in her thirties or forties in good health.

This clonotype came up a few times. The genes are TRBV20-1 and TRBJ2-1; 15 positions match TRBD2. This CDR3 spans 15 amino acids. V lost 4 bases, J lost 10 bases, and 8 bases stayed unmatched. Germline CDR1 and CDR2: DFQATT and SNEGSKA (reference sequence). The CDR3 reads CSATRGLAGGREQFF. CDR3 coding DNA: TGCAGTGCTACAAGGGGACTAGCGGGGGGTCGGGAGCAGTTCTTC.

The rearrangement uses TRBV9 and TRBJ2-3; D not certain. From germline, CDR1 is SGDLS and CDR2 YYNGEE. V was cut by 4 bases and J by 0 bases, with 12 bases left in between. CDR3 length: 15 residues. This CDR3 reads CASSPPMGSTDTQYF. The CDR3 region has the DNA TGTGCCAGCAGCCCCCCAATGGGCAGCACAGATACGCAGTATTTT.

The CDR3 DNA reads TGTGCCATCAGTCGGGACAGGGTGGAGTGGACACCCCTCCACTTT. This sequence encodes CAISRDRVEWTPLHF. This sequence joins TRBV10-3 and TRBJ1-6; 9 nucleotides align to TRBD1. V shed 5 bases and J 11 bases; nucleotides not matched to a gene: 10. This CDR3 has 15 residues. Germline V gene lookup returns CDR1 ENHRY and CDR2 SYGVKD.

The J gene is TRBJ2-5, the V gene TRBV7-8; 11 nucleotides align to TRBD1. The assigned J gene may be wrong: the sequence end matches TRBJ2-7 better. CDR1 SGHVS and CDR2 FQNEAQ come from the germline V gene. This CDR3 is 17 amino acids long. CDR3 in DNA: TGTGCCAGCAGCCAAAGAACCCGGGACAGGGGGAGCTACGAGCAGTACTTC. Its translation: CASSQRTRDRGSYEQYF.

V is TRBV4-2 and J is TRBJ2-7; 7 bases match TRBD2. The CDR3 is 15 amino acids. Germline trimming cut 0 bases from V and 6 bases from J; bases unmatched to any gene: 8. Germline CDR1 and CDR2: LGHNA and YNFKEQ. In nucleotides, the CDR3 is TGTGCCAGCAGCCAAGAAGCGGGGTCGGGAATCGAGCAGTACTTC. It encodes CASSQEAGSGIEQYF.

The chain uses TRBV11-2 and TRBJ1-4; 8 nucleotides match TRBD1. CDR3 length equals 16 residues. CDR1 is SGHAT and CDR2 is FQNNGV in the germline V gene. Trimming cost V 4 bases and J 8 bases; bases outside gene matches: 12. The DNA for the CDR3 is TGTGCCAGCAGCTCCAGGGGGCAGAATGTTGGAGAAAAACTGTTTTTT. Translated: CASSSRGQNVGEKLFF. The full variable domain, with the rest looked up from reference TRBV11-2 and TRBJ1-4, is EAGVAQSPRYKIIEKRQSVAFWCNPISGHATLYWYQQILGQGPKLLIQFQNNGVVDDSQLPKDRFSAERLKGVDSTLKIQPAKLEDSAVYLCASSSRGQNVGEKLFFGSGTQLSVL.

The table lists this clonotype with many counts. This rearrangement joins TRBV29-1 to TRBJ2-7, with 7 bases identical to TRBD2. The length of the CDR3 is 12 residues. V was pared by 5 bases and J by 6 bases, with 7 bases of the junction left unmatched. CDR1 and CDR2 from the germline V gene are SQVTM and ANQGSEA. In DNA, the CDR3 is TGCAGCGTTCGCGGACTAGGGCTCGAGCAGTACTTC. It translates to CSVRGLGLEQYF.

The chain combines TRBV12-3 or TRBV12-4 with TRBJ1-5; D is perhaps TRBD1 (5 bases). V was trimmed by 1 base and J by 3 bases, leaving 13 bases between them. CDR3 length: 16 amino acids. The CDR3 DNA follows: TGTGCCAGCAGTTTAGTTCGGGGCTTAATCAATCAGCCCCAGCATTTT. It translates to CASSLVRGLINQPQHF.

V usage is TRBV5-1 and J usage is TRBJ1-4; 8 bases map to TRBD1. Unmatched junction bases numbered 6, after V lost 4 bases and J lost 4 bases. The CDR3 is 15 amino acids. In germline, CDR1 is SGHRS, CDR2 YFSETQ. This CDR3 is CASSLGTGINEKLFF. The CDR3 DNA is TGCGCCAGCAGCCTCGGGACAGGAATTAATGAAAAACTGTTTTTT.

The rearrangement links TRBV25-1 to TRBJ2-1; D perhaps matches TRBD2 (5 bases). With 7 bases removed from V and 4 bases from J, the gap between germline ends came to 8 bases. CDR3 length equals 12 residues. Germline CDR1 is MGHDK and CDR2 is SYGVNS. The CDR3 here is CASTGLYNEQFF. The CDR3 nucleotides are TGTGCCAGCACCGGACTTTACAATGAGCAGTTCTTC.

Only a few counts were recorded for this clonotype. The chain is built from TRBV5-5 and TRBJ2-7, with D tentatively TRBD1 or TRBD2 (5 bases each). The germline V and J ends were trimmed by 0 bases and 6 bases, with 13 bases remaining between them. The CDR3 loop spans 14 amino acids. The germline V gene encodes CDR1 SGHKS and CDR2 YYEKEE (reference sequence). CDR3 sequence (DNA): TGTGCCAGCAGCTTGGAGGGAGACAGTTTCGAGCAGTACTTC. This codes for CASSLEGDSFEQYF. Supplemented by reference TRBV5-5 and TRBJ2-7, the full variable domain reads DAGVTQSPTHLIKTRGQQVTLRCSPISGHKSVSWYQQVLGQGPQFIFQYYEKEERGRGNFPDRFSARQFPNYSSELNVNALLLGDSALYLCASSLEGDSFEQYFGPGTRLTVT.

This clonotype was seen just once. The gene calls are TRBV6-2 or TRBV6-3 and TRBJ2-1; the match to TRBD1 covers 8 bases. The CDR3 spans 14 residues. Germline CDR1 and CDR2: MNHEY and SVGEGT. Germline trimming cut 2 bases from V and 8 bases from J; bases unmatched to any gene: 5. CDR3 sequence (DNA): TGTGCCAGCAGTTACGGCGCAGGGGGCGATGAGCAGTTCTTC. Encoded protein: CASSYGAGGDEQFF.

This clonotype turned up a few times. The V gene is TRBV25-1, the J gene TRBJ2-3; D might be TRBD1 (5 bases). V lost 2 bases and J 2 bases, leaving 14 bases between the germline ends. Germline-derived CDR1 and CDR2 are MGHDK and SYGVNS. The CDR3 has 16 amino acids. CDR3 protein: CASSEPQGRTTDTQYF. In DNA form, the CDR3 reads TGTGCCAGCAGTGAACCGCAGGGTAGGACCACAGATACGCAGTATTTT.

V and J are TRBV7-2 and TRBJ2-7; D is uncertain. Deletions cut 6 bases from V and 1 base from J, with 10 bases between. The CDR3 has 13 amino acids. Germline V CDR1 and CDR2: SGHTA, FQGNSA. The CDR3 nucleotides are TGTGCCAGCAGTAAGGGCAGTTCCTACGAGCAGTACTTC. Translated: CASSKGSSYEQYF. The variable domain in full, completed from reference TRBV7-2 and TRBJ2-7, reads GAGVSQSPSNKVTEKGKDVELRCDPISGHTALYWYRQSLGQGLEFLIYFQGNSAPDKSGLPSDRFSAERTGGSVSTLTIQRTQQEDSAVYLCASSKGSSYEQYFGPGTRLTVT.

The table lists this clonotype with a few counts. The chain recombines TRBV12-3 or TRBV12-4 with TRBJ1-6; 8 bases match TRBD1. The CDR3 contains 16 residues. Trimming took 5 bases from V and 3 from J; bases not matched to a gene: 6. CDR3 DNA: TGTGCCAGCAGTCTCCGACAGGGGATCTATAATTCACCCCTCCACTTT. This gives the protein CASSLRQGIYNSPLHF.